The 32 T cell receptor beta chains in this list originate from one sample, sequenced in a study of cytomegalovirus exposure and HLA in healthy donors (dated by TCRdb to the late 2010s). Preparation of the library involved the immunoSEQ multiplex PCR assay. For the multiplex PCR, a mixture combining 60 forward primers for TCR Vbeta segments and 13 reverse primers for TCR Jbeta segments was used. TCRdb provides this immuneACCESS table in a form limited to in-frame rearrangements. Some clones are lacking; in checked studies, under half of them reflect an unresolved V gene, and why the rest are absent is not known. Within this sample are approximately 160,000 clones, with roughly 77% of them counted one time only. The ten largest clonotypes hold around 2.8% of the sample. Sample: PBMCs. These receptors were collected from a woman aged 40-49 years in good health and CMV-seropositive.

The chain joins TRBV19 to TRBJ1-5, with 7 bases fitting TRBD1. This CDR3 region has 15 residues. V gave up 6 bases and J gave up 3 bases; unmatched junction bases: 8. Germline V gene data show CDR1 as LNHDA and CDR2 as SQIVND (reference sequence). The CDR3 DNA reads TGTGCCAGTAGGCAGGGACAGTTGCTCAATCAGCCCCAGCATTTT. Translated: CASRQGQLLNQPQHF.

This chain connects TRBV5-4 to TRBJ2-5; D is possibly TRBD1 (5 bases). Trimming cost V 5 bases and J 3 bases, with 14 bases left between them. The CDR3 extends over 14 amino acids. Germline CDR1 SGHNT, CDR2 YYREEE (reference sequence). This CDR3 reads CASSPRVSEETQYF. CDR3 DNA: TGTGCCAGCAGTCCCAGGGTGTCGGAAGAGACCCAGTACTTC.

This sequence joins TRBV5-1 and TRBJ1-4; D unresolved. The ends were cut back, 3 bases at V and 4 bases at J, with 7 bases in the middle. The CDR3 covers 13 residues. Germline lookup yields CDR1 SGHRS and CDR2 YFSETQ. The CDR3 reads CASSWRDNEKLFF. The CDR3 bases are TGCGCCAGCAGCTGGAGGGATAATGAAAAACTGTTTTTT. The whole variable domain, remainder taken from reference TRBV5-1 and TRBJ1-4, is KAGVTQTPRYLIKTRGQQVTLSCSPISGHRSVSWYQQTPGQGLQFLFEYFSETQRNKGNFPGRFSGRQFSNSRSEMNVSTLELGDSALYLCASSWRDNEKLFFGSGTQLSVL.

The chain links TRBV29-1 to TRBJ2-3; a possible D gene is TRBD2 (5 bases). The germline V and J ends were trimmed by 2 bases and 2 bases, with 11 bases remaining between them. The CDR3 sequence is 14 residues long. Germline-derived CDR1 and CDR2 are SQVTM and ANQGSEA. CDR3 bases: TGCAGCGTTGAATTTGGCGGGCACACAGATACGCAGTATTTT. Translated: CSVEFGGHTDTQYF.

The J gene is TRBJ2-5, the V gene TRBV19; 9 nucleotides agree with TRBD2. Per germline, CDR1 LNHDA and CDR2 SQIVND (reference sequence). CDR3 length: 17 amino acids. Germline trimming cut 5 bases from V and 5 bases from J; bases unmatched to any gene: 15. The CDR3 here is CASSASGRGGLGETQYF. In DNA, the CDR3 is TGTGCCAGTAGTGCCTCGGGGCGGGGGGGCCTAGGGGAGACCCAGTACTTC.

The rearrangement links TRBV13 to TRBJ2-3, with D unresolved. Trimming cost V 0 bases and J 5 bases, with 3 bases left between them. CDR3 length equals 12 residues. Per germline, CDR1 PRHDT and CDR2 FYEKMQ (reference sequence). The DNA of the CDR3 is TGTGCCAGCAGCTTAGGCGGAGATACGCAGTATTTT. Amino acid sequence: CASSLGGDTQYF.

This chain uses TRBV27 with TRBJ1-1; D not certain. The ends were cut back, 6 bases at V and 0 bases at J, with 11 bases in the middle. CDR3 length: 14 residues. Per the germline V gene, CDR1 is MNHEY and CDR2 is SMNVEV (reference sequence). In nucleotides, the CDR3 is TGTGCCAGCAGCACGGGATTCATGAACACTGAAGCTTTCTTT. Its protein product is CASSTGFMNTEAFF.

The V and J genes are TRBV7-2 and TRBJ2-3; D gene unclear. The CDR3 length is 15 residues. V was cut by 2 bases and J by 0 bases, with 9 bases left in between. Per the germline V gene, CDR1 is SGHTA and CDR2 is FQGNSA. The CDR3 loop reads CASSLLLESTDTQYF. CDR3 DNA sequence: TGTGCCAGCAGCTTATTGTTGGAGAGCACAGATACGCAGTATTTT.

The chain employs TRBV7-8 and TRBJ2-5; 8 positions agree with TRBD1. Trimming at V came to 4 bases and at J to 4 bases, leaving 2 bases not matched to a gene. The CDR3 covers 13 residues. The germline V gene encodes CDR1 SGHVS and CDR2 FQNEAQ. CDR3 amino acids: CASSSGQAETQYF. CDR3 sequence (DNA): TGTGCCAGCAGCTCGGGACAGGCAGAGACCCAGTACTTC.

The chain has TRBV15 and TRBJ2-5, with TRBD1 as a possible D gene (6 bases). V lost 5 bases to trimming and J lost 3 bases, with 13 bases between them. Germline assignment: CDR1 LNHNV and CDR2 YYDKDF (reference sequence). The CDR3 totals 14 residues. The chain's CDR3 is CATSFYQGKETQYF. The CDR3 DNA reads as TGTGCCACCAGCTTTTACCAGGGGAAAGAGACCCAGTACTTC.

This clone has more than one count but fewer than ten. The chain joins TRBV20-1 to TRBJ1-1; D unresolved. The CDR3 has 11 residues. Between the trimmed V and J ends, which lost 6 bases and 6 bases, there was a span of 11 bases. Germline loops: CDR1 DFQATT, CDR2 SNEGSKA (reference sequence). The CDR3 spells CSARTGSEAFF. DNA of the CDR3: TGCAGTGCCAGAACCGGGTCTGAAGCTTTCTTT.

This clone was counted a single time. This CDR3 is also generated by other DNA sequences in the sample. V usage is TRBV2 and J usage is TRBJ2-5, with TRBD2 identical over 7 bases. With V trimmed by 6 bases and J by 1 base, 2 bases remained unmatched. The length of the CDR3 is 13 residues. CDR1 is SNHLY and CDR2 is FYNNEI in the germline V gene. CDR3 residues: CASSTSAQETQYF. In nucleotides, the CDR3 is TGTGCCAGCAGCACTAGCGCCCAAGAGACCCAGTACTTC. The entire variable domain, with the rest obtained from reference TRBV2 and TRBJ2-5, is as follows: EPEVTQTPSHQVTQMGQEVILRCVPISNHLYFYWYRQILGQKVEFLVSFYNNEISEKSEIFDDQFSVERPDGSNFTLKIRSTKLEDSAMYFCASSTSAQETQYFGPGTRLLVL.

CDR3 in DNA: TGTGCCAGCAGCGAAACAGGGGCCGACACCGGGGAGCTGTTTTTT. It encodes CASSETGADTGELFF. The V gene is TRBV7-2, the J gene TRBJ2-2; 7 bases agree with TRBD1. The CDR3 has 15 residues. V was pared by 5 bases and J by 3 bases, with 6 bases of the junction left unmatched. CDR1 SGHTA and CDR2 FQGNSA come from the germline V gene.

The CDR3 loop is CASSPGSGTYNEQFF. The DNA of the CDR3 is TGTGCCAGCAGCCCGGGGAGCGGAACGTACAATGAGCAGTTCTTC. The chain links TRBV14 to TRBJ2-1; D is possibly TRBD2 (5 bases). Germline CDR1 reads SGHDN; CDR2 reads FVKESK. V gave up 4 bases and J gave up 4 bases, with 14 bases separating them. The CDR3 is 15 amino acids.

This chain uses TRBV6-5 with TRBJ1-2, with 8 nucleotides matching TRBD1. The CDR3 consists of 13 residues. Trimming took 5 bases from V and 7 from J; bases not matched to a gene: 6. Per germline, CDR1 MNHEY and CDR2 SVGAGI. The CDR3 loop is CASSPQGAGGYTF. The CDR3 DNA is TGTGCCAGCAGTCCCCAGGGGGCGGGTGGCTACACCTTC.

This clone was seen only a few times. The V and J genes are TRBV6-1 and TRBJ2-3; a possible D gene is TRBD1 (6 bases). Germline V gives CDR1 MNHNS, CDR2 SASEGT. The CDR3 has 15 residues. With 3 bases removed from V and 2 bases from J, the gap between germline ends came to 12 bases. This CDR3 is CASSDSWGPTDTQYF. In DNA, the CDR3 is TGTGCCAGCAGTGATTCGTGGGGGCCCACAGATACGCAGTATTTT.

The CDR3 here is CASSPGQGSLGYTF. The CDR3 coding sequence is TGTGCCAGCAGCCCCGGACAGGGTTCCTTGGGCTACACCTTC. The chain has TRBV11-3 and TRBJ1-2; 8 nucleotides match TRBD1. Germline V gene data show CDR1 as SGHNT and CDR2 as YENEEA. With V trimmed by 5 bases and J by 8 bases, 10 bases remained unmatched. CDR3 length equals 14 residues.

This clone appeared once. The V gene is TRBV9, the J gene TRBJ2-7; 11 nucleotides line up with TRBD2. There are 16 residues in the CDR3. Per germline, CDR1 SGDLS and CDR2 YYNGEE. After removal of 3 bases from V and 2 bases from J, the junction contained 7 bases not matched to a gene. CDR3 bases: TGTGCCAGCAGCGCCCAACCTAGCGGGGGGACCTACGAGCAGTACTTC. This translates into CASSAQPSGGTYEQYF.

The rearrangement joins TRBV6-5 to TRBJ2-7; no clear D. Trimming cost V 6 bases and J 0 bases, with 12 bases left between them. The CDR3 runs to 14 residues. The germline CDR1 and CDR2 sequences are MNHEY and SVGAGI. CDR3 loop: CASSRTLSSYEQYF. The CDR3 DNA reads TGTGCCAGCAGCCGAACCCTGAGCTCCTACGAGCAGTACTTC.

The table lists this clone with a few counts. The chain recombines TRBV28 with TRBJ1-2; D remains ambiguous. Germline CDR1 reads MDHEN; CDR2 reads SYDVKM. V lost 7 bases and J 5 bases, leaving 17 bases between the germline ends. This CDR3 region has 14 residues. Written as DNA, the CDR3 is TGTGCCAGCAACCCACGGGGTCCGGGGTATGGCTACACCTTC. Translating it yields CASNPRGPGYGYTF.

This chain links TRBV4-3 with TRBJ1-1; the D is unclear. CDR3 size: 15 residues. V dropped 0 bases and J dropped 1 base, with 9 bases sitting between them. CDR1 is LGHNA and CDR2 is YSLEER in the germline V gene. This CDR3 is CASSQEAGSNTEAFF. CDR3 DNA sequence: TGCGCCAGCAGCCAAGAGGCGGGGTCGAACACTGAAGCTTTCTTT.

The J gene is TRBJ2-5, the V gene TRBV7-2; 11 nucleotides match TRBD1. Germline trimming cut 5 bases from V and 4 bases from J; bases unmatched to any gene: 9. Germline V lookup: CDR1 SGHTA, CDR2 FQGNSA. There are 16 residues in the CDR3. For the CDR3, the DNA is TGTGCCAGCAGCCTTGTACCGGACAGGGGGCGAGAGACCCAGTACTTC. It codes for CASSLVPDRGRETQYF.

The chain couples TRBV5-6 to TRBJ2-2; the D gene is possibly TRBD1 (5 bases). CDR1 and CDR2 from the germline V gene are SGHDT and YYEEEE. The germline V and J ends were trimmed by 2 bases and 9 bases, with 11 bases remaining between them. The CDR3 contains 13 residues. CDR3 sequence: CASSFNRGRELFF. The CDR3, as DNA: TGTGCCAGCAGCTTTAATAGGGGCCGGGAGCTGTTTTTT. The full variable domain, in which reference TRBV5-6 and TRBJ2-2 provide the parts outside the CDR3, is DAGVTQSPTHLIKTRGQQVTLRCSPKSGHDTVSWYQQALGQGPQFIFQYYEEEERQRGNFPDRFSGHQFPNYSSELNVNALLLGDSALYLCASSFNRGRELFFGEGSRLTVL.

The chain is built from TRBV4-3 and TRBJ1-2; possible D gene TRBD1, 5 bases. Trimming took 2 bases from V and 7 from J, leaving 11 bases between them. From germline, CDR1 is LGHNA and CDR2 YSLEER. The CDR3 loop spans 13 amino acids. The CDR3 sequence is CASSQRQGFGYTF. In DNA form, the CDR3 reads TGCGCCAGCAGCCAACGGCAGGGTTTTGGCTACACCTTC.

V usage is TRBV11-2 and J usage is TRBJ2-7, with 9 bases identical to TRBD2. The germline CDR1 and CDR2 sequences are SGHAT and FQNNGV. The CDR3 is 15 residues long. Losses at the gene ends were 0 bases for V and 6 bases for J; bases not matched to a gene: 6. The CDR3 sequence is CASSLDFAGGTEQYF. CDR3 sequence (DNA): TGTGCCAGCAGCTTAGATTTTGCGGGAGGGACCGAGCAGTACTTC.

This chain uses TRBV19 with TRBJ1-6, with no clear D. The germline V and J ends were trimmed by 7 bases and 10 bases, with 11 bases remaining between them. The CDR3 runs 12 residues. Germline V lookup: CDR1 LNHDA, CDR2 SQIVND (reference sequence). CDR3 coding DNA: TGTGCCAGTAACACGGGGAAATCACCCCTCCACTTT. This encodes CASNTGKSPLHF.

V and J are TRBV2 and TRBJ2-1; TRBD2 matches 8 bases. Germline CDR1 SNHLY, CDR2 FYNNEI. CDR3 size: 16 residues. The trim removed 7 bases at V and 0 bases at J, leaving 8 bases unmatched. The CDR3 DNA follows: TGTGCCAGCACCGGCGGCGGGAGGAACTCCTACAATGAGCAGTTCTTC. It encodes CASTGGGRNSYNEQFF.

The V call is TRBV4-3, the J call TRBJ2-3; 8 positions match TRBD1. The CDR3 is made up of 14 amino acids. After removal of 1 base from V and 4 bases from J, the junction contained 1 base not matched to a gene. Germline V gene data show CDR1 as LGHNA and CDR2 as YSLEER. CDR3 sequence: CASSQAGGSDTQYF. In DNA, the CDR3 is TGCGCCAGCAGCCAAGCAGGGGGCTCAGATACGCAGTATTTT.

V is TRBV6-5 and J is TRBJ2-7; TRBD2 aligns across 10 bases. V was clipped by 3 bases and J by 7 bases; unmatched bases: 6. CDR1 is MNHEY and CDR2 is SVGAGI in the germline V gene. CDR3 length equals 14 residues. CDR3 nucleotide sequence: TGTGCCAGCAGTTATGGACTAGCGGAGGGGGAGCAGTACTTC. Protein: CASSYGLAEGEQYF.

The chain links TRBV11-2 to TRBJ2-5; D is perhaps TRBD2 (7 bases). CDR1 and CDR2 (germline): SGHAT, FQNNGV. V was trimmed by 6 bases and J by 3 bases, leaving 14 bases between them. This CDR3 spans 14 amino acids. CDR3 loop: CASRKIGGEETQYF. The DNA for the CDR3 is TGTGCCAGCAGAAAAATAGGGGGGGAAGAGACCCAGTACTTC.

The DNA of the CDR3 is TGTGCCAGCAGCTTCTTCTTCACAGATACGCAGTATTTT. Its translation is CASSFFFTDTQYF. The chain is built from TRBV11-2 and TRBJ2-3; D is uncertain. Per germline, CDR1 SGHAT and CDR2 FQNNGV. The germline V and J ends were trimmed by 3 bases and 2 bases, with 6 bases remaining between them. The CDR3 is 13 residues long.

The V gene is TRBV7-8, the J gene TRBJ1-5; possible D gene TRBD1, 5 bases. Between the trimmed V and J ends, which lost 2 bases and 4 bases, there was a span of 15 bases. The CDR3 has 16 amino acids. Germline CDR1 and CDR2: SGHVS and FQNEAQ. The DNA of the CDR3 is TGTGCCAGCAGCTTACTAGGATCGACAGCTAATCAGCCCCAGCATTTT. It translates to CASSLLGSTANQPQHF.